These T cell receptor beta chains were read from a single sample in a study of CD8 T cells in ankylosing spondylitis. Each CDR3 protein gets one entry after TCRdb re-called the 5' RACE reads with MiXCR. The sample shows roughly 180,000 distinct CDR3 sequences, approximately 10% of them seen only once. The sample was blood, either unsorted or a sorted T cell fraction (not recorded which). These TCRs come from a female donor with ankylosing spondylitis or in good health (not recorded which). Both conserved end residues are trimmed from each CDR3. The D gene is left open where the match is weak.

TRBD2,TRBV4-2,ASSQEGGVAGEETQY
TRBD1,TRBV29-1,SVEDDGQGVDNEQF
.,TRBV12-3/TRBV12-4,ASSRLPFPGHVYGYT
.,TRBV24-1,ATSDQIGVTQY
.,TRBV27,ASSSPQGQGTYNEQF
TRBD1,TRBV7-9,ASSLPGTGAVRDGYT
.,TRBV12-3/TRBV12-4,ASSYRVGEQF
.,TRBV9,ASSVVGIGNNEQF
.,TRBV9,ASSVEGGSYEQY
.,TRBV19,ASSDDSSYNEQF
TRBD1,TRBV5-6,ASSSDRTGNSETQY
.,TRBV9,ASSGLHGGGGDSDTQY
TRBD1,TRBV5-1,ASSLGQGPNEQY
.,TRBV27,ASSSVGAYGYT
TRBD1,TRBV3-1,ASGRGISYNEQF
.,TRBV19,ASSGNRREQY
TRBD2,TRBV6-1,ASRAVPPPGLAVQY
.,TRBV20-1,SARGRADTQY
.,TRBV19,ASSMTLGPRDQH
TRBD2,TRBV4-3,ASSPTSGFYELY